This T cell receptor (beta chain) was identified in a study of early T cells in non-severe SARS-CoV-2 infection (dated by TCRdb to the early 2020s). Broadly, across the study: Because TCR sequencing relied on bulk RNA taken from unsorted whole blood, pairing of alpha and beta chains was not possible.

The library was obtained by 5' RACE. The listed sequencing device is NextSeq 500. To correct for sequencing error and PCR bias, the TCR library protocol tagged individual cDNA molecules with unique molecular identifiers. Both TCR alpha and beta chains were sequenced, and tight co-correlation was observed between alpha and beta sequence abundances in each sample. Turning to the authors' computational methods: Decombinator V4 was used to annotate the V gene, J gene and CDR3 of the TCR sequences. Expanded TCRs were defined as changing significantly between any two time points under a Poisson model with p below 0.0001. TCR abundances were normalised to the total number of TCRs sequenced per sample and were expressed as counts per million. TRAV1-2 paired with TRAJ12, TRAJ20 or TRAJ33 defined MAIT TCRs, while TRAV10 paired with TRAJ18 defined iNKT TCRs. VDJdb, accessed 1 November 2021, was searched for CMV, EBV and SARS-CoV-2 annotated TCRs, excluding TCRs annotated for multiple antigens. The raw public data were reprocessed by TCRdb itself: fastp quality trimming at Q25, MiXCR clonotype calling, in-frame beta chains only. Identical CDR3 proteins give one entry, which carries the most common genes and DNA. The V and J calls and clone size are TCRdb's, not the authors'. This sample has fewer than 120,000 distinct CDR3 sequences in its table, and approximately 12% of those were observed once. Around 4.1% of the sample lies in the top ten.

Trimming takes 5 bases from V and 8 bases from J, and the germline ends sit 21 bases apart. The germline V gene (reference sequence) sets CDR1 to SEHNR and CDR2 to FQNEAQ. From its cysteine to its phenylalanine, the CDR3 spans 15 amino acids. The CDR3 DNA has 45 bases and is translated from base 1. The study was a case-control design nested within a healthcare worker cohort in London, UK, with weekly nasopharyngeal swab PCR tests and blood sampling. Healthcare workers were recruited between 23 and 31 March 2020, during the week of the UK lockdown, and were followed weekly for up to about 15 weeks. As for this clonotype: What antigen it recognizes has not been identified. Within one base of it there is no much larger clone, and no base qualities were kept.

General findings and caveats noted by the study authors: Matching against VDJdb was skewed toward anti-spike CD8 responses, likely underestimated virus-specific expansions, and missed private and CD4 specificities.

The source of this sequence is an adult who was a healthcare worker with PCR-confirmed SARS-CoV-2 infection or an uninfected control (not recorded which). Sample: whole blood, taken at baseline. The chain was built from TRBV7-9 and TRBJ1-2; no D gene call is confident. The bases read TGTGCCAGCAGCCCGACTCGAGAGACTCGGGGAGGCTACACCTTC. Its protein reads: CASSPTRETRGGYTF.